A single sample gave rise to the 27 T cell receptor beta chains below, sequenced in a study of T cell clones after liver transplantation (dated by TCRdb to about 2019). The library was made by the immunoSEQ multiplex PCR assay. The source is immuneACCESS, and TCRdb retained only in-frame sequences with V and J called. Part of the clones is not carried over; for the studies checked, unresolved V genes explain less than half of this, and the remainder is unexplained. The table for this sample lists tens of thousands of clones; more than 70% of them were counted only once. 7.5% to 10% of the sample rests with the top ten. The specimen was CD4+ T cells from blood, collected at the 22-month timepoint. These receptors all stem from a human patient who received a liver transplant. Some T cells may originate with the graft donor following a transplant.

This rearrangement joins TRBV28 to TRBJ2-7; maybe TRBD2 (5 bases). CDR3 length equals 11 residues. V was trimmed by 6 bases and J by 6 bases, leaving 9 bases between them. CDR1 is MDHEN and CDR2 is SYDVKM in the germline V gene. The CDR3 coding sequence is TGTGCCAGCAGGGGAGTCCGCGAGCAGTACTTC. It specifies CASRGVREQYF. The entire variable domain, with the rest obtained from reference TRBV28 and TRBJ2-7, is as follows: DVKVTQSSRYLVKRTGEKVFLECVQDMDHENMFWYRQDPGLGLRLIYFSYDVKMKEKGDIPEGYSVSREKKERFSLILESASTNQTSMYLCASRGVREQYFGPGTRLTVT.

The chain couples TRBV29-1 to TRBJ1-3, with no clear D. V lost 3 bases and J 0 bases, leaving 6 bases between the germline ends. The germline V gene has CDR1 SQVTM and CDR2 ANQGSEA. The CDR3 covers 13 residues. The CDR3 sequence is CSVEVVSGNTIYF. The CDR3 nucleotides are TGCAGCGTTGAGGTAGTCTCTGGAAACACCATATATTTT.

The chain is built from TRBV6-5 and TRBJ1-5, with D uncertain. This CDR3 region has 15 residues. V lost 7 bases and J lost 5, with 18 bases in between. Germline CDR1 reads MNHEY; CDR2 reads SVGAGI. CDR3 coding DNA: TGTGCCAGCACCGAAGGACGGGTTGGCGATCAGCCCCAGCATTTT. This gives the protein CASTEGRVGDQPQHF.

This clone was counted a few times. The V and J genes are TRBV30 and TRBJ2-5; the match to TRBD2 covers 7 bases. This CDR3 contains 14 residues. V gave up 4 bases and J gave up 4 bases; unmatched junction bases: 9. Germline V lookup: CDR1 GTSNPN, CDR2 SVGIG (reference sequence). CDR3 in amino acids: CAWTSRPGGETQYF. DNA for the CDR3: TGTGCCTGGACCAGCCGGCCGGGGGGAGAGACCCAGTACTTC.

The CDR3 protein is CASSGQGSNGYTF. The CDR3 coding sequence is TGTGCCAGCAGTGGACAGGGGTCTAATGGCTACACCTTC. J is TRBJ1-2 and V is TRBV2, with 8 bases matching TRBD1. CDR1 SNHLY and CDR2 FYNNEI come from the germline V gene. The CDR3 loop spans 13 amino acids. The V and J ends lost 4 bases and 6 bases, in that order; junction bases with no gene match: 4.

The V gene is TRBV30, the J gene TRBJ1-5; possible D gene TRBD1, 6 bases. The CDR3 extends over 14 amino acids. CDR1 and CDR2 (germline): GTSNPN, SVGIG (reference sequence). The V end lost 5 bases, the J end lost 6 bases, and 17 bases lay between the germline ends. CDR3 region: CAWSRGVATQPQHF. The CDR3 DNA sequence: TGTGCCTGGTCCAGGGGAGTAGCAACTCAGCCCCAGCATTTT.

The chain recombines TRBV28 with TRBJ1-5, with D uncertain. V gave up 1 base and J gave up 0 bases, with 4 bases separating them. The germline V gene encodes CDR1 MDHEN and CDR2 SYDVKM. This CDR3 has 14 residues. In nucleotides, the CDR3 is TGTGCCAGCAGTTTATCGGGTAGCAATCAGCCCCAGCATTTT. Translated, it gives CASSLSGSNQPQHF.

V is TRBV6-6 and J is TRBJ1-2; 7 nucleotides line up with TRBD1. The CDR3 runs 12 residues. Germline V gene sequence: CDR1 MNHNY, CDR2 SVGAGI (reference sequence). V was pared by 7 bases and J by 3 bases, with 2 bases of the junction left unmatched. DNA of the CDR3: TGTGCCAGCAAAGGGACAGACTATGGCTACACCTTC. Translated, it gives CASKGTDYGYTF.

CDR3 in amino acids: CASSLARSGGRLGGEQYF. CDR3 nucleotides: TGTGCCAGCAGCTTAGCGCGTAGCGGGGGGCGTCTTGGGGGCGAGCAGTACTTC. V usage is TRBV7-8 and J usage is TRBJ2-7; 10 nucleotides align to TRBD2. The J segment lost 6 bases and the V segment lost 0 bases, leaving 14 bases of the junction unmatched. Germline V lookup: CDR1 SGHVS, CDR2 FQNEAQ. The CDR3 is made up of 18 amino acids.

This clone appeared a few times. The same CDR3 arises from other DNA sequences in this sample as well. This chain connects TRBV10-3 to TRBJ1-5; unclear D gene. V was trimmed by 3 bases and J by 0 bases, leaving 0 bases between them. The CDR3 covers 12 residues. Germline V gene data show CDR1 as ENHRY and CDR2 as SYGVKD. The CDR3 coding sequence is TGTGCCATCAGTGATAGCAATCAGCCCCAGCATTTT. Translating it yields CAISDSNQPQHF.

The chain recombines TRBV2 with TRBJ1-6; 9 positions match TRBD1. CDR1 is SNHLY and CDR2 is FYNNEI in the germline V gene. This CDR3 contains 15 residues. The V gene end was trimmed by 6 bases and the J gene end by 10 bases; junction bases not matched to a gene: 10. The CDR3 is CASRDSGQGGSPLHF. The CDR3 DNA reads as TGTGCCAGCAGAGACTCGGGACAGGGAGGCTCACCCCTCCACTTT.

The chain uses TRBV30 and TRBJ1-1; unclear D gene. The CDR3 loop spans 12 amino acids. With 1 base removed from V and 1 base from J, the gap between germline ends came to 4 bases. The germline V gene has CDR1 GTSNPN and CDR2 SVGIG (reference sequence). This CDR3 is CAWSAQNTEAFF. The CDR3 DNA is TGTGCCTGGAGTGCACAGAACACTGAAGCTTTCTTT.

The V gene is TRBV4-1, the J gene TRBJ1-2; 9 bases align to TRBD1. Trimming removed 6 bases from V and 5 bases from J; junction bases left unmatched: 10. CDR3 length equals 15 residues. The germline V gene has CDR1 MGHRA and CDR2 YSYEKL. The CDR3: CASRLWTGVKYGYTF. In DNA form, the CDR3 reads TGCGCCAGCAGGCTGTGGACAGGGGTCAAGTATGGCTACACCTTC.

The CDR3 DNA sequence: TGTGCCAGCAGCTTAGGTGGGCCCCACAGGGGGCGATTCAATCAGCCCCAGCATTTT. It is translated as CASSLGGPHRGRFNQPQHF. The rearrangement joins TRBV11-2 to TRBJ1-5; 9 bases are a match to TRBD1. The CDR3 extends over 19 amino acids. V lost 1 base and J lost 3; bases outside the gene matches: 13. The V gene's germline CDR1 is SGHAT and CDR2 FQNNGV.

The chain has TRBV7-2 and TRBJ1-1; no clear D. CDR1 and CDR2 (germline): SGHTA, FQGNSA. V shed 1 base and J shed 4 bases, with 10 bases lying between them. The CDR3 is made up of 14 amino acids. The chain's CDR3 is CASSLGLGLTEAFF. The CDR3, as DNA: TGTGCCAGCAGCTTAGGACTAGGACTCACTGAAGCTTTCTTT.

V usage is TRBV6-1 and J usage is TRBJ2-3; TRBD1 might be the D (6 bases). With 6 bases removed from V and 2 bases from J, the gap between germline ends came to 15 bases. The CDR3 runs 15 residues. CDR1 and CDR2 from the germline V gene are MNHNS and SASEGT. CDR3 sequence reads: CASRGDRQDTDTQYF. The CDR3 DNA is TGTGCCAGCAGAGGAGACAGACAGGACACAGATACGCAGTATTTT.

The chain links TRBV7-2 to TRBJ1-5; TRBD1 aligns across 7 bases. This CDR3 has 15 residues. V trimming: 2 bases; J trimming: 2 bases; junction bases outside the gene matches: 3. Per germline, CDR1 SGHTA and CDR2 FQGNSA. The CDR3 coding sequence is TGTGCCAGCAGCTTAACAGGGGACGGCAATCAGCCCCAGCATTTT. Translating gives CASSLTGDGNQPQHF.

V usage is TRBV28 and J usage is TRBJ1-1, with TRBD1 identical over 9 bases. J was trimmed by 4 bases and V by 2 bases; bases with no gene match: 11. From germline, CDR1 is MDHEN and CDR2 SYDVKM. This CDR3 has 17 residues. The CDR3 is CASSLVGQGRGGTEAFF. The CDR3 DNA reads TGTGCCAGCAGTTTAGTGGGACAGGGAAGGGGGGGCACTGAAGCTTTCTTT.

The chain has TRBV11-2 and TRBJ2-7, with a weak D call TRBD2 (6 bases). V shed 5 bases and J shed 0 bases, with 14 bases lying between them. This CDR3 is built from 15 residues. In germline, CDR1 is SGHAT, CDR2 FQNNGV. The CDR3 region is CASSRRRTTSYEQYF. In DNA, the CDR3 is TGTGCCAGCAGCCGTCGGCGGACTACCTCCTACGAGCAGTACTTC.

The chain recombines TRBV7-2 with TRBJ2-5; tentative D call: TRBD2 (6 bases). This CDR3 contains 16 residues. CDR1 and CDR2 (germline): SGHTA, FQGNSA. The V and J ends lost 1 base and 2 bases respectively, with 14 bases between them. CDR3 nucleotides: TGTGCCAGCAGCTTAGGGTCTAGCGCAAAACAAGAGACCCAGTACTTC. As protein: CASSLGSSAKQETQYF.

CDR3 in amino acids: CASSLTQGSGYTF. CDR3 DNA: TGTGCCAGCAGCTTAACGCAGGGGAGTGGCTACACCTTC. This rearrangement joins TRBV5-6 to TRBJ1-2, with D perhaps TRBD1 (6 bases). Trimming removed 2 bases from V and 7 bases from J, with 12 bases in between. The CDR3 spans 13 residues. The V gene's germline CDR1 is SGHDT and CDR2 YYEEEE.

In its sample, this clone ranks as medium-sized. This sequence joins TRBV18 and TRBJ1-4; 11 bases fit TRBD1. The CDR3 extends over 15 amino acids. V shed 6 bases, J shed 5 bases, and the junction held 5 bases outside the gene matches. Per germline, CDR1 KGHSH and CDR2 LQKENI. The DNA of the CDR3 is TGTGCCAGCTCCCCCGGACAGGGGGCGAATGAAAAACTGTTTTTT. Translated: CASSPGQGANEKLFF.

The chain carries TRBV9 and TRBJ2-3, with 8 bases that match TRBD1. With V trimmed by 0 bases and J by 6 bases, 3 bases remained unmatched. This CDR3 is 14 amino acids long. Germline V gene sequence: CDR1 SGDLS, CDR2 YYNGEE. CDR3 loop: CASSVDRGRDTQYF. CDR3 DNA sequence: TGTGCCAGCAGCGTAGACAGGGGGAGGGATACGCAGTATTTT.

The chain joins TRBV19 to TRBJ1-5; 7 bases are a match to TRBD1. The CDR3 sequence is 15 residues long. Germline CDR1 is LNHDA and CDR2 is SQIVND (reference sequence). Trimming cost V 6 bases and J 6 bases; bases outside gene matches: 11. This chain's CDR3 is CASSKTGSESQPQHF. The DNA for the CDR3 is TGTGCCAGTAGCAAGACAGGGTCAGAAAGTCAGCCCCAGCATTTT.

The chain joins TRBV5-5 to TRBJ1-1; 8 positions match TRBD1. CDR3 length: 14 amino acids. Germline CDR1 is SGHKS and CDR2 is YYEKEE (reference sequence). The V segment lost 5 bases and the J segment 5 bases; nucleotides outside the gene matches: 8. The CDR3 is CASRLDRALTEAFF. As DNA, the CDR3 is TGTGCCAGCAGACTGGACAGGGCGTTAACTGAAGCTTTCTTT.

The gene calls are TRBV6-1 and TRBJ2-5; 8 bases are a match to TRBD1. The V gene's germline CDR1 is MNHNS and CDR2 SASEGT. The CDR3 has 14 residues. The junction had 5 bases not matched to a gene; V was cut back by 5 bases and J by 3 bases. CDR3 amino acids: CASSNGQGKETQYF. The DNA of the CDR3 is TGTGCCAGCAGTAACGGACAGGGTAAAGAGACCCAGTACTTC.

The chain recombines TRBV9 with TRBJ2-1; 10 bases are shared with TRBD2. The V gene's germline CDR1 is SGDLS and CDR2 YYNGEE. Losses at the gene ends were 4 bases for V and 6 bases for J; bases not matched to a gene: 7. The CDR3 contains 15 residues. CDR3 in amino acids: CASSPRLAGVNEQFF. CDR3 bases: TGTGCCAGCAGCCCTCGCCTAGCGGGGGTCAATGAGCAGTTCTTC.